This TCR beta chain was identified in a study of OX40 agonist ivuxolimab in advanced cancers. About the research overall: Three patients had partial responses: one hepatocellular carcinoma, two cutaneous melanoma. Study results and limitations: Some nonresponders additionally presented with little normalized T-cell clonal expansion. Expansion of clones was among the lowest in partial responders at 0.1-3.0 mg/kg.

Profiled with immunoSEQ multiplex PCR; TCRdb holds only in-frame clones, not every one. The sample consists of 73,000 or so clones, roughly four fifths of them appearing once. Notes on this clone: Its antigen is still unknown.

Enrollment shut out patients with autoimmune disease history or systemic immunosuppression. The source was CD4+ or CD8+ T cells sorted from blood, collected in a trial of the OX40 agonist ivuxolimab. The TCR originated in an adult with an advanced solid tumor such as melanoma, head and neck, liver or kidney cancer.

CDR3 coding DNA: TGTGCCAGCAGCTCGAACCAGCGGACAGGGGCAGGGGGCTACACCTTC. Translated: CASSSNQRTGAGGYTF. The chain couples TRBV5-4 to TRBJ1-2, with 9 nucleotides matching TRBD1. The CDR3 is 16 amino acids. Germline V gene lookup returns CDR1 SGHNT and CDR2 YYREEE (reference sequence). V was pared by 3 bases and J by 8 bases, with 14 bases of the junction left unmatched.